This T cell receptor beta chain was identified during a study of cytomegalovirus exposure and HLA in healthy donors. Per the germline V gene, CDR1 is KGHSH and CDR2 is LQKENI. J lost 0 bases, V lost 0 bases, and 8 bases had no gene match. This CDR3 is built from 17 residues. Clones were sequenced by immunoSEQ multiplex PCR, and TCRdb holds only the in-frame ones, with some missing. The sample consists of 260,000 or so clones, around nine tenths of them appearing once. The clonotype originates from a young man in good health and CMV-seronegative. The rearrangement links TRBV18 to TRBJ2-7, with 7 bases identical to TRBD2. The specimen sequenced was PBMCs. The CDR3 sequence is CASSPPSGGLSSYEQYF. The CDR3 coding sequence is TGTGCCAGCTCACCACCGTCGGGGGGTTTGAGCTCCTACGAGCAGTACTTC. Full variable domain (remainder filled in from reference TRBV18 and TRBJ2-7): NAGVMQNPRHLVRRRGQEARLRCSPMKGHSHVYWYRQLPEEGLKFMVYLQKENIIDESGMPKERFSAEFPKEGPSILRIQQVVRGDSAAYFCASSPPSGGLSSYEQYFGPGTRLTVT.